These 27 T cell receptor beta chains originate from one sample sequenced in a study of T-cell reconstitution after alpha-beta-depleted transplantation in children. As it was prepared, the TCRbeta library received unique molecular identifiers. TCRdb ran MiXCR on the PCR reads and lists one entry per CDR3 protein. The table includes roughly 670,000 distinct CDR3 sequences, around 14% detected once. This sample comprised PBMCs, obtained before TCRalphabeta/CD19-depleted stem cell transplant. The source is a girl aged 2-9 years with congenital amegakaryocytic thrombocytopenia, due to receive a stem cell transplant.

The genes are TRBV20-1 and TRBJ2-7; D is uncertain. The CDR3 is made up of 13 amino acids. CDR1 and CDR2 (germline): DFQATT, SNEGSKA (reference sequence). CDR3 sequence: CSGRSRRDYEQYF. As DNA, the CDR3 is TGCAGCGGCCGATCGCGAAGGGACTACGAGCAGTACTTC.

The chain is built from TRBV11-2 and TRBJ1-4; TRBD1 agrees at 9 bases. CDR1 SGHAT and CDR2 FQNNGV come from the germline V gene. Trimming took 3 bases from V and 0 from J; bases not matched to a gene: 5. The CDR3 length is 17 residues. CDR3 nucleotides: TGTGCCAGCAGCTTCCTAAGACAGGGGGCAACTAATGAAAAACTGTTTTTT. It translates to CASSFLRQGATNEKLFF. The entire variable domain, with the rest obtained from reference TRBV11-2 and TRBJ1-4, is as follows: EAGVAQSPRYKIIEKRQSVAFWCNPISGHATLYWYQQILGQGPKLLIQFQNNGVVDDSQLPKDRFSAERLKGVDSTLKIQPAKLEDSAVYLCASSFLRQGATNEKLFFGSGTQLSVL.

This clonotype was seen at least ten times. V gene TRBV20-1 combines with J gene TRBJ2-3; weak D call: TRBD2 (5 bases). The V gene's germline CDR1 is DFQATT and CDR2 SNEGSKA (reference sequence). With 6 bases removed from V and 6 bases from J, the gap between germline ends came to 10 bases. The CDR3 has 11 amino acids. The CDR3 protein is CSAPTGDTQYF. The CDR3 nucleotides are TGCAGTGCCCCAACGGGGGATACGCAGTATTTT.

This clonotype has ten or more counts. CDR3 sequence reads: CASSESNRALKVYEQYF. The CDR3 coding sequence is TGCGCCAGCAGTGAGTCGAATCGAGCGTTAAAGGTCTACGAGCAGTACTTC. J is TRBJ2-7 and V is TRBV10-2; D gene unclear. This CDR3 is built from 17 residues. CDR1 is WSHSY and CDR2 is SAAADI in the germline V gene. Trimming stripped 0 bases from V and 3 bases from J, with 18 bases between.

This clonotype was recorded at least ten times. V gene TRBV29-1 combines with J gene TRBJ2-5, with 9 bases fitting TRBD1. V gave up 1 base and J gave up 4 bases; unmatched junction bases: 1. The CDR3 consists of 13 residues. Germline V gene sequence: CDR1 SQVTM, CDR2 ANQGSEA. In DNA form, the CDR3 reads TGCAGCGTTGAAGGACAGGGGGGAGAGACCCAGTACTTC. This sequence encodes CSVEGQGGETQYF.

This chain joins TRBV20-1 and TRBJ2-7, with 10 nucleotides matching TRBD2. The V segment lost 5 bases and the J segment 3 bases; nucleotides outside the gene matches: 10. There are 15 residues in the CDR3. The germline CDR1 and CDR2 sequences are DFQATT and SNEGSKA (reference sequence). CDR3 DNA: TGCAGTGCTTACCAAAGCGGGAGGGCTCTCTACGAGCAGTACTTC. Its protein product is CSAYQSGRALYEQYF.

This clonotype was counted between two and nine times. The CDR3 DNA follows: TGCAGTGCTACCCGACTAGCGGGAGGCCCCTACCAAGAGACCCAGTACTTC. Residues: CSATRLAGGPYQETQYF. The chain carries TRBV29-1 and TRBJ2-5, with 13 bases matching TRBD2. CDR3 length: 17 residues. Germline loops: CDR1 SQVTM, CDR2 ANQGSEA.

The sample holds many counts of this clonotype. CDR3 amino acids: CASSLGQGLGYTF. The CDR3 DNA is TGCGCCAGCAGCCTGGGCCAAGGGCTCGGCTACACCTTC. This chain joins TRBV5-1 and TRBJ1-2; D remains unclear. The CDR3 has 13 residues. Germline V CDR1 and CDR2: SGHRS, YFSETQ. V lost 4 bases and J 8 bases, leaving 15 bases between the germline ends.

About this clonotype: At one boundary the junction diverges from the germline segment, which might be a read error. The genes are TRBV27 and TRBJ2-1; D not resolved. The CDR3 has 12 residues. The germline V gene has CDR1 MNHEY and CDR2 SMNVEV (reference sequence). The CDR3 region is CTSSLGYNEQFF. Written as DNA, the CDR3 is TGTACCAGCAGTTTAGGTTACAATGAGCAGTTCTTC.

The sample holds many counts of this clonotype. The chain recombines TRBV29-1 with TRBJ2-3; D is unresolved. V was shortened by 7 bases and J by 1 base, with 18 bases between the two germline ends. Germline CDR1 SQVTM, CDR2 ANQGSEA. This CDR3 comprises 15 residues. In DNA, the CDR3 is TGCAGCGCGCCTTGGAAGGGTCTGGGCACAGATACGCAGTATTTT. Its protein product is CSAPWKGLGTDTQYF.

The chain combines TRBV30 with TRBJ2-3, with TRBD2 matching over 9 bases. The CDR3 sequence is 15 residues long. Germline V gene data show CDR1 as GTSNPN and CDR2 as SVGIG (reference sequence). The V and J ends lost 3 bases and 2 bases, in that order; junction bases with no gene match: 6. As DNA, the CDR3 is TGTGCCTGGAGCATAGCGGGAGTCTTCACAGATACGCAGTATTTT. As protein: CAWSIAGVFTDTQYF.

Comment on this clonotype: Given a much more abundant clone one base away, this may be a read error. The chain is built from TRBV2 and TRBJ2-1; TRBD2 matches at 10 bases. This CDR3 has 16 residues. Germline values: CDR1 SNHLY, CDR2 FYNNEI. Trimming took 4 bases from V and 3 from J; bases not matched to a gene: 6. The CDR3 nucleotides are TGTGCCAGCAGTGGCCCGGGACTAGCGATCTACAATGAGCAGTTCTTC. It yields the protein CASSGPGLAIYNEQFF.

There are many counts of this clonotype. The rearrangement links TRBV20-1 to TRBJ1-2; D remains unclear. Germline CDR1 DFQATT, CDR2 SNEGSKA (reference sequence). The CDR3 is 12 residues long. Trimming took 3 bases from V and 4 from J, leaving 9 bases between them. CDR3 sequence reads: CSARGGSYGYTF. The CDR3 DNA sequence: TGCAGTGCTAGGGGCGGGAGCTATGGCTACACCTTC.

This clonotype was seen more than once but under ten times. This chain joins TRBV12-3 or TRBV12-4 and TRBJ1-6; D is unclear. V was shortened by 8 bases and J by 12 bases, with 11 bases between the two germline ends. The CDR3 length is 11 residues. CDR3 loop: CASGQELPLHF. The CDR3 DNA sequence: TGTGCCAGCGGCCAGGAACTACCCCTCCACTTT.

CDR3 DNA: TGCGCCAGCAGCTTCGGGGCTAGCCATTTCACCGGGGAGCTGTTTTTT. The encoded protein is CASSFGASHFTGELFF. The rearrangement links TRBV5-1 to TRBJ2-2; TRBD1 or TRBD2 may be the D gene (5 bases each). The V gene lost 2 bases and the J gene lost 4 bases, with 15 bases spanning the gap. CDR1 and CDR2 from the germline V gene are SGHRS and YFSETQ. The CDR3 length is 16 residues. The full variable domain, its missing parts supplied by reference TRBV5-1 and TRBJ2-2, is KAGVTQTPRYLIKTRGQQVTLSCSPISGHRSVSWYQQTPGQGLQFLFEYFSETQRNKGNFPGRFSGRQFSNSRSEMNVSTLELGDSALYLCASSFGASHFTGELFFGEGSRLTVL.

The chain uses TRBV29-1 and TRBJ2-5, with D uncertain. Looked up from germline, CDR1 is SQVTM and CDR2 is ANQGSEA. The germline V and J ends were trimmed by 4 bases and 5 bases, with 11 bases remaining between them. CDR3 size: 12 residues. The CDR3 protein is CSVGPFGETQYF. DNA for the CDR3: TGCAGCGTTGGCCCTTTCGGGGAGACCCAGTACTTC.

This clonotype has ten or more counts. V is TRBV5-1 and J is TRBJ2-1, with TRBD2 matching over 8 bases. With 4 bases clipped from V and 5 bases from J, the junction kept 14 bases outside the gene matches. This CDR3 is 17 amino acids long. The germline V gene has CDR1 SGHRS and CDR2 YFSETQ. CDR3 loop: CASSPLGAGALDNEQFF. CDR3 nucleotides: TGCGCCAGCAGCCCGCTGGGAGCGGGAGCTCTGGACAATGAGCAGTTCTTC. Full variable domain (missing parts from reference TRBV5-1 and TRBJ2-1): KAGVTQTPRYLIKTRGQQVTLSCSPISGHRSVSWYQQTPGQGLQFLFEYFSETQRNKGNFPGRFSGRQFSNSRSEMNVSTLELGDSALYLCASSPLGAGALDNEQFFGPGTRLTVL.

The chain joins TRBV27 to TRBJ2-3; TRBD2 matches at 12 bases. This CDR3 spans 19 amino acids. Germline V gives CDR1 MNHEY, CDR2 SMNVEV (reference sequence). Germline trimming cut 3 bases from V and 3 bases from J; bases unmatched to any gene: 13. The CDR3 DNA reads TGTGCCAGCAGTTTTCCACTACTAGCGGGAGGCGGGAGAACAGATACGCAGTATTTT. Translation: CASSFPLLAGGGRTDTQYF.

This chain uses TRBV19 with TRBJ1-1, with D possibly matching TRBD1 (6 bases). CDR3 length equals 15 residues. Trimming removed 7 bases at V and 2 bases at J, with 17 bases between. Germline V gene sequence: CDR1 LNHDA, CDR2 SQIVND (reference sequence). CDR3 in amino acids: CASTPGGAPNTEAFF. CDR3 nucleotides: TGTGCCAGTACCCCGGGGGGGGCACCCAACACTGAAGCTTTCTTT.

In its sample, this clonotype was seen a few times. The chain links TRBV20-1 to TRBJ1-1; tentative D call: TRBD1 (5 bases). Deletions cut 6 bases from V and 6 bases from J, with 17 bases between. Per the germline V gene, CDR1 is DFQATT and CDR2 is SNEGSKA (reference sequence). This CDR3 contains 13 residues. CDR3 DNA sequence: TGCAGTGCCACTCCCAGGGCTTTACCTGAAGCTTTCTTT. Its protein is CSATPRALPEAFF.

This clonotype was found once. Possible read error: a much larger clone is one base away. The V and J genes are TRBV20-1 and TRBJ1-2; D possibly corresponds to TRBD1 (5 bases). Per the germline V gene, CDR1 is DFQATT and CDR2 is SNEGSKA (reference sequence). The CDR3 loop spans 14 amino acids. The CDR3 is CSASLYRQNYGYNF. The CDR3 nucleotides are TGCAGTGCTAGCCTATACAGGCAGAACTATGGCTACAACTTC.

Many counts were recorded for this clonotype. CDR3 protein: CASNTGTDTYEQYF. The CDR3 DNA sequence: TGCGCCAGCAACACCGGGACTGATACCTACGAGCAGTACTTC. The chain links TRBV5-1 to TRBJ2-7, with D tentatively TRBD2 (6 bases). The length of the CDR3 is 14 residues. The ends were cut back, 6 bases at V and 2 bases at J, with 15 bases in the middle. The germline CDR1 and CDR2 sequences are SGHRS and YFSETQ. The full variable domain, in which reference TRBV5-1 and TRBJ2-7 provide the parts outside the CDR3, is KAGVTQTPRYLIKTRGQQVTLSCSPISGHRSVSWYQQTPGQGLQFLFEYFSETQRNKGNFPGRFSGRQFSNSRSEMNVSTLELGDSALYLCASNTGTDTYEQYFGPGTRLTVT.

As for this clonotype: One end of the junction varies from germline; a read error may be responsible. The V call is TRBV20-1, the J call TRBJ2-1; 12 nucleotides agree with TRBD2. The CDR3 is 16 residues long. Germline values: CDR1 DFQATT, CDR2 SNEGSKA (reference sequence). CDR3 sequence reads: CCARGGLAGRYNEQFF. The DNA of the CDR3 is TGCTGTGCTAGAGGGGGACTAGCGGGCCGATACAATGAGCAGTTCTTC.

Ten or more counts support this clonotype. This sequence joins TRBV10-2 and TRBJ2-3; the D gene could be TRBD1 or TRBD2 (5 bases each). The CDR3 totals 18 residues. CDR1 is WSHSY, CDR2 SAAADI, per germline. V shed 4 bases and J shed 2 bases, with 22 bases lying between them. The CDR3 coding sequence is TGCGCCAGCAGTGCGGTGTCTCTCGAGGGGTGGGTCACAGATACGCAGTATTTT. Translating it yields CASSAVSLEGWVTDTQYF.

The J gene is TRBJ2-7, the V gene TRBV4-1; TRBD2 aligns across 9 bases. Germline assignment: CDR1 MGHRA and CDR2 YSYEKL. The CDR3 sequence is 16 residues long. The trim removed 0 bases at V and 3 bases at J, leaving 6 bases unmatched. CDR3 nucleotide sequence: TGCGCCAGCAGCCAAGACCCTAGCGGGACCGACTACGAGCAGTACTTC. Protein sequence: CASSQDPSGTDYEQYF.

This clonotype was found many times. V is TRBV12-3 or TRBV12-4 and J is TRBJ2-7, with 12 nucleotides matching TRBD2. The ends lost 6 bases at V and 2 bases at J; junction bases unmatched: 5. This CDR3 is built from 15 residues. CDR3 bases: TGTGCCAGCAGGGTGGGACTAGCGGGCGCCTACGAGCAGTACTTC. Its protein product is CASRVGLAGAYEQYF.

Ten or more counts support this clonotype. This rearrangement joins TRBV20-1 to TRBJ1-5; TRBD1 aligns across 7 bases. The germline CDR1 and CDR2 sequences are DFQATT and SNEGSKA (reference sequence). V shed 5 bases, J shed 4 bases, and the junction held 2 bases outside the gene matches. The CDR3 is 12 amino acids. The CDR3 nucleotides read TGCAGTGCTGGGACAGTTAATCAGCCCCAGCATTTT. The encoded protein is CSAGTVNQPQHF.